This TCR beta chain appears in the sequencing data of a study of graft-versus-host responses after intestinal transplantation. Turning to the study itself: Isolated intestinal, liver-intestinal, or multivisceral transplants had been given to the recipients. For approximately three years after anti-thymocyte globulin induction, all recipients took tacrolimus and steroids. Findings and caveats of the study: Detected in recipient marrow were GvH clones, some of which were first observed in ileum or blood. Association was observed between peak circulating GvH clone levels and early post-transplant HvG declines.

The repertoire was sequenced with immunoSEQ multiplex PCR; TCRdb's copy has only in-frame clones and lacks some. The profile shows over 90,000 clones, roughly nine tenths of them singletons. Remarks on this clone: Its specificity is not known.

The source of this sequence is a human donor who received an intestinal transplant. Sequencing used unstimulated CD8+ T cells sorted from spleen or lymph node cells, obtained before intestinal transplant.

CDR3 DNA sequence: TGCGCCAGCAGCCAAGATGGAAGGGGGCCCCTCTACAATGAGCAGTTCTTC. Translating gives CASSQDGRGPLYNEQFF. The chain links TRBV4-1 to TRBJ2-1; TRBD1 matches at 7 bases. Germline CDR1 is MGHRA and CDR2 is YSYEKL. J was trimmed by 3 bases and V by 0 bases; bases with no gene match: 8. This CDR3 contains 17 residues.